A selection of T cell receptor beta chains follows, all from one sample in a study of technical replicates of blood from a few donors. Sequenced by immunoSEQ multiplex PCR; TCRdb stores in-frame clones only, minus some. Of roughly 69,000 clones listed, 95% to 97% are singletons. Sample: T cells isolated from PBMCs. These receptors were obtained from a human donor in good health. Both conserved end residues are part of each CDR3. Fields, in order: D gene, V gene, clone size, J gene, CDR3 DNA, CDR3 protein. A D gene is named only where the DNA matches it firmly. Clone size appears in some rows only: once, few, many, or a class for an expanded clone.

.	TRBV2	.	TRBJ1-1	TGTGCCAGCAGATCTGGGGGAGGTGAAGCTTTCTTT	CASRSGGGEAFF
TRBD1	TRBV5-5	.	TRBJ1-5	TGTGCCAGCAGCACCGGGACAGGGGATAGCAATCAGCCCCAGCATTTT	CASSTGTGDSNQPQHF
.	TRBV9	.	TRBJ2-1	TGTGCCAGCAGCGTATTTGGGGACTTCTCCTACAATGAGCAGTTCTTC	CASSVFGDFSYNEQFF
TRBD1	TRBV28	.	TRBJ2-2	TGTGCTGCGGGACAGGGGAGCACCGGGGAGCTGTTTTTT	CAAGQGSTGELFF
.	TRBV2	.	TRBJ1-2	TGTGCCAGCAGTGGTTCAGGGGATACGAAGGGCTACACCTTC	CASSGSGDTKGYTF
TRBD1	TRBV25-1	.	TRBJ1-2	TGTGCCAGCATTTCGGGACAGGGGGCCTATGGCTACACCTTC	CASISGQGAYGYTF
TRBD2	TRBV11-2	.	TRBJ2-2	TGTGCCAGCAGCTACCGGGGACTAGCGGGAGACGGTGGCGGGGAGCTGTTTTTT	CASSYRGLAGDGGGELFF
TRBD2	TRBV28	.	TRBJ2-7	TGTGCCAGCAGTCCAGGGACTAGCGGGCAGAGCTCCTACGAGCAGTACTTC	CASSPGTSGQSSYEQYF
.	TRBV27	.	TRBJ1-1	TGTGCCAGCTCAGACACCTTCTCCACTGAAGCTTTCTTT	CASSDTFSTEAFF
.	TRBV19	.	TRBJ2-2	TGTGCCTCCCGTACCGGGGTAACTCGGGGGACCGGGGAGCTGTTTTTT	CASRTGVTRGTGELFF
.	TRBV7-2	once	TRBJ2-7	TGTGCCAGCAGCTCACTAGCCGACACTACCTACGAGCAGTACTTC	CASSSLADTTYEQYF
.	TRBV19	.	TRBJ2-3	TGTGCCAGTCGGACATTGCCTACTAGCACAGATACGCAGTATTTT	CASRTLPTSTDTQYF
.	TRBV5-1	once	TRBJ1-3	TGCGCCAGCAGCTTGGCAGGGGTCGGAAACACCATATATTTT	CASSLAGVGNTIYF
TRBD2	TRBV19	.	TRBJ2-7	TGTGCCAGTAGTATTGGGACAGGGGGACTAGCGGGAGTTCCCTACGAGCAGTACTTC	CASSIGTGGLAGVPYEQYF
.	TRBV25-1	.	TRBJ1-1	TGTGCCAGCAGCGACCAGGGGAGCCGGAACACTGAAGCTTTCTTT	CASSDQGSRNTEAFF
.	TRBV11-2	.	TRBJ2-7	TGTGCCAGCAGCTTAGGCCGTGGGGTAGCGGATTACGAGCAGTACTTC	CASSLGRGVADYEQYF
.	TRBV2	few	TRBJ2-7	TGTGCCAGCAGTGGAGACAACTCCTACGAGCAGTACTTC	CASSGDNSYEQYF
.	TRBV19	.	TRBJ2-5	TGTGCCAGTAGTATAGTAGTGGGCCAAGGTAGGGAGACCCAGTACTTC	CASSIVVGQGRETQYF
TRBD1	TRBV6-5	.	TRBJ1-1	TGTGCCAGCAGCCGGGCCGGGACAGGGGAGACTGAAGCTTTCTTT	CASSRAGTGETEAFF
.	TRBV5-6	.	TRBJ1-1	TGTGCCAGCAGCCAGAGGAGAGGGATGGGAGTATATGGCACTGAAGCTTTCTTT	CASSQRRGMGVYGTEAFF
.	TRBV6-1	.	TRBJ1-5	TGTGCCAGCAGTGATCGGCCCGGCCAGGGTCAGCCCCAGCATTTT	CASSDRPGQGQPQHF
.	TRBV5-6	.	TRBJ2-7	TGTGCCAGCAGCGCCTGGACACGCAACCTCTACGAGCAGTACTTC	CASSAWTRNLYEQYF
.	TRBV6-1	.	TRBJ1-2	TGTGCCAGCAGTCCGGAGTGGGGCTACACCTTC	CASSPEWGYTF
TRBD2	TRBV7-7	.	TRBJ2-5	TGTGCCAGCAGCGGCGTTGGGACTAGCCGAGAGACCCAGTACTTC	CASSGVGTSRETQYF
TRBD2	TRBV19	.	TRBJ2-3	TGTGCCAGTAGTGGGCTCCTAGCGGGATACACAGATACGCAGTATTTT	CASSGLLAGYTDTQYF
TRBD1	TRBV7-8	.	TRBJ1-2	TGTGCCAGCAGCGCTTACAGGGGCAGGGACTATGGCTACACCTTC	CASSAYRGRDYGYTF
.	TRBV6-1	.	TRBJ2-5	TGTGCCAGCAGAGCCTACAGGGAGCAAGAGACCCAGTACTTC	CASRAYREQETQYF
TRBD2	TRBV27	.	TRBJ2-1	TGTGCCAGCAGTTTAGGACTAGCGGGACAAGTGCAGTTCTTC	CASSLGLAGQVQFF
.	TRBV19	.	TRBJ1-2	TGTGCCAGTAGTCCAACAGGGAAAGGCTACACCTTC	CASSPTGKGYTF
TRBD2	TRBV2	.	TRBJ2-3	TGTGCCAGCAGTGAACGGGCTAGCGGGACCACAGATACGCAGTATTTT	CASSERASGTTDTQYF
TRBD2	TRBV18	.	TRBJ2-3	TGTGCCAGCTCAACCGGGACTAGCGGGAACACAGATACGCAGTATTTT	CASSTGTSGNTDTQYF
.	TRBV28	once	TRBJ2-7	TGTGCCAGCAGTAAAAGGGGGGGATGGTACGAGCAGTACTTC	CASSKRGGWYEQYF
TRBD2	TRBV4-1	once	TRBJ2-1	TGCGCCAGCAGCCCATTTACAGCGGGAGTAAGGTTCAATGAGCAGTTCTTC	CASSPFTAGVRFNEQFF
TRBD1	TRBV7-2	.	TRBJ1-2	TGTGCCAGCAGCTTACAGGGGGCGGACTATGGCTACACCTTC	CASSLQGADYGYTF
TRBD1	TRBV6-5	.	TRBJ2-7	TGTGCCAGCGGGAAGACAGGGATCTACGAGCAGTACTTC	CASGKTGIYEQYF
TRBD1	TRBV7-8	once	TRBJ2-1	TGTGCCAGCAGCTTCTCCGGGACAGGGCTCTACAATGAGCAGTTCTTC	CASSFSGTGLYNEQFF
.	TRBV12-1	.	TRBJ2-6	TGTGCCAGCAGCTTCCCTCCTCTAGAGCCTCAGGCCAACGTCCTGACTTTC	CASSFPPLEPQANVLTF
.	TRBV11-2	.	TRBJ2-7	TGTGCCAGCAGCTTAGGGACTTCCTACGAGCAGTACTTC	CASSLGTSYEQYF
TRBD2	TRBV29-1	.	TRBJ2-1	TGCAGCGTTGGGGAGGGAACCTACAATGAGCAGTTCTTC	CSVGEGTYNEQFF
.	TRBV6-5	.	TRBJ2-7	TGTGCCAGCAGGGCGGGTTTGCTGGACAGGCAGTACTTC	CASRAGLLDRQYF
TRBD1	TRBV7-2	once	TRBJ2-7	TGTGCCAGCAGCTTGACCGGGACAGGGAACGAGCAGTACTTC	CASSLTGTGNEQYF
.	TRBV28	once	TRBJ1-1	TGTGCCAGCAGTGTCCCCTACACTGAAGCTTTCTTT	CASSVPYTEAFF
.	TRBV30	.	TRBJ1-1	TGTGCCTGGACGCCGTCAGTAAGTCCTTTCTTT	CAWTPSVSPFF
.	TRBV2	.	TRBJ1-4	TGTGCCAGCGAGGTGGAGGAAAAACTGTTTTTT	CASEVEEKLFF
.	TRBV5-1	once	TRBJ1-1	TGCGCCAGCAGCTTACTCGGTAGCAACACTGAAGCTTTCTTT	CASSLLGSNTEAFF
.	TRBV5-1	.	TRBJ1-1	TGCGCCAGCACCTGGGCAGGCGACACTGAAGCTTTCTTT	CASTWAGDTEAFF
.	TRBV5-4	.	TRBJ2-3	TGTGCCAGCAGCTTGAAGGGAGATGGGACAGATACGCAGTATTTT	CASSLKGDGTDTQYF
TRBD2	TRBV9	few	TRBJ2-2	TGTGCCAGCAGCACAGCGGGAGGTTACACCGGGGAGCTGTTTTTT	CASSTAGGYTGELFF
TRBD2	TRBV18	.	TRBJ2-1	TGTGCCAGCTCACCAGGGACTAGCGGGAGTAATGAGCAGTTCTTC	CASSPGTSGSNEQFF
.	TRBV11-2	.	TRBJ2-1	TGTGCCAGCAGCTTATTGGAGGAAAATGAGCAGTTCTTC	CASSLLEENEQFF
TRBD1	TRBV6-6	.	TRBJ2-3	TGTGCCAGCAGTTACTCGGTCGACAGGGGGGATACGCAGTATTTT	CASSYSVDRGDTQYF
.	TRBV2	.	TRBJ1-1	TGTGCCAGCAGTGAAGTTGGGCGGAACACTGAAGCTTTCTTT	CASSEVGRNTEAFF
TRBD1	TRBV6-1	.	TRBJ1-5	TGTGCCAGCAGTGAAGAAGGGGGCAGCAATCAGCCCCAGCATTTT	CASSEEGGSNQPQHF
.	TRBV5-4	once	TRBJ2-2	TGTGCCAGCAGCTTGGATCTGATAGCCGGGGAGCTGTTTTTT	CASSLDLIAGELFF
.	TRBV18	.	TRBJ2-1	TGTGCCAGCTCACCCCTCCCGGACAGCCAACACAATGAGCAGTTCTTC	CASSPLPDSQHNEQFF